The 30 T cell receptor beta chains listed next were all sequenced from one sample in a study of human thymus T cells. Profiling relied on immunoSEQ multiplex PCR, and the TCRdb table lists in-frame clones only, not all of them. The data hold tens of thousands of clones, with 85% to 95% observed a single time. Corrective heart surgery yielded resections, and these provided the thymus tissue. Sequencing input: thymus tissue. Receptors were obtained from a girl less than two years old with a congenital heart defect but otherwise immunologically healthy.

The chain joins TRBV9 to TRBJ1-1, with 7 bases lining up with TRBD1. CDR3 length: 21 residues. V lost 0 bases to trimming and J lost 3 bases; unmatched junction nucleotides: 23. Germline V CDR1 and CDR2: SGDLS, YYNGEE. The CDR3 sequence is CASSVGGGAWIRSSRDTEAFF. CDR3 nucleotide sequence: TGTGCCAGCAGCGTAGGAGGGGGCGCATGGATTAGGAGTTCCAGGGACACTGAAGCTTTCTTT.

CDR3 nucleotide sequence: TGTGCCAGCTCACCTCGAAGGGGGGGCGAGGAAGAGACCCAGTACTTC. Translated, it gives CASSPRRGGEEETQYF. The chain couples TRBV18 to TRBJ2-5; TRBD2 is a possible D gene (7 bases). The CDR3 spans 16 residues. V lost 3 bases, J lost 3 bases, and 17 bases lay in between. Looked up from germline, CDR1 is KGHSH and CDR2 is LQKENI.

The J gene is TRBJ2-3, the V gene TRBV11-2; the D gene is possibly TRBD2 (7 bases). Trimming removed 0 bases at V and 4 bases at J, with 26 bases between. This CDR3 comprises 20 residues. Germline lookup yields CDR1 SGHAT and CDR2 FQNNGV. CDR3 DNA: TGTGCCAGCAGCTTAGAGGGGGGGGCCAACCTAGTTTCGGTCCCAGATACGCAGTATTTT. Amino acid sequence: CASSLEGGANLVSVPDTQYF. Drawing the rest from reference TRBV11-2 and TRBJ2-3, the complete variable domain is EAGVAQSPRYKIIEKRQSVAFWCNPISGHATLYWYQQILGQGPKLLIQFQNNGVVDDSQLPKDRFSAERLKGVDSTLKIQPAKLEDSAVYLCASSLEGGANLVSVPDTQYFGPGTRLTVL.

The CDR3 DNA reads TGTGCCAGCAGCGTAGAGACGGGAGTAGGGTATGAGCAGTTCTTC. Amino acid sequence: CASSVETGVGYEQFF. V usage is TRBV9 and J usage is TRBJ2-1; possibly TRBD2 for D (6 bases). Germline V CDR1 and CDR2: SGDLS, YYNGEE. CDR3 length: 15 amino acids. The V and J ends lost 0 bases and 8 bases respectively, with 15 bases between them.

The chain couples TRBV4-1 to TRBJ1-3; maybe TRBD1 (5 bases). Germline V gene sequence: CDR1 MGHRA, CDR2 YSYEKL. Trimming pared 0 bases from V and 0 bases from J, leaving 18 bases between. The CDR3 covers 19 residues. The CDR3 reads CASSQEQDYRLSSGNTIYF. The CDR3 DNA follows: TGCGCCAGCAGCCAAGAACAGGATTACCGACTAAGCTCTGGAAACACCATATATTTT.

V usage is TRBV28 and J usage is TRBJ2-7; possibly TRBD1 for D (7 bases). From germline, CDR1 is MDHEN and CDR2 SYDVKM. V was shortened by 6 bases and J by 1 base, with 28 bases between the two germline ends. The CDR3 extends over 19 amino acids. As DNA, the CDR3 is TGTGCCAGCAGAACCGACAGGGAGGCCTCGCCCCAACCTTCCTACGAGCAGTACTTC. Translating gives CASRTDREASPQPSYEQYF.

The chain uses TRBV18 and TRBJ1-2, with D possibly being TRBD1 (6 bases). Germline assignment: CDR1 KGHSH and CDR2 LQKENI. Trimming shortened V by 4 bases and J by 5 bases, and 23 bases separated the two germline ends. The CDR3 runs to 17 residues. CDR3 coding DNA: TGTGCCAGCTCACTTCATCCGGGACAAGCCTACTCTTATGGCTACACCTTC. Translating gives CASSLHPGQAYSYGYTF.

The chain combines TRBV5-4 with TRBJ2-1; TRBD2 matches 8 bases. This CDR3 has 16 amino acids. In germline, CDR1 is SGHNT, CDR2 YYREEE (reference sequence). The V segment lost 6 bases and the J segment 1 base; nucleotides outside the gene matches: 9. CDR3: CASTLSGIRSYNEQFF. In DNA, the CDR3 is TGTGCCAGCACCCTTAGCGGGATTAGATCCTACAATGAGCAGTTCTTC. Together with reference TRBV5-4 and TRBJ2-1, the CDR3 gives the full variable domain: ETGVTQSPTHLIKTRGQQVTLRCSSQSGHNTVSWYQQALGQGPQFIFQYYREEENGRGNFPPRFSGLQFPNYSSELNVNALELDDSALYLCASTLSGIRSYNEQFFGPGTRLTVL.

The chain links TRBV27 to TRBJ2-5; D may be TRBD1 (6 bases). Trimming pared 0 bases from V and 5 bases from J, leaving 13 bases between. CDR1 and CDR2 from the germline V gene are MNHEY and SMNVEV (reference sequence). The CDR3 sequence is 15 residues long. The CDR3 sequence is CASSLSVGGEETQYF. The DNA for the CDR3 is TGTGCCAGCAGTTTATCGGTTGGGGGCGAGGAGACCCAGTACTTC.

The chain carries TRBV7-9 and TRBJ1-2; no clear D. Trimming left V 2 bases short and J 11 bases short, with 12 bases between. The length of the CDR3 is 12 residues. Germline V gene data show CDR1 as SEHNR and CDR2 as FQNEAQ (reference sequence). The CDR3 is CASSLKAREYTF. CDR3 in DNA: TGTGCCAGCAGCTTAAAGGCGAGGGAGTACACCTTC.

The V and J genes are TRBV27 and TRBJ1-2; no definite D call. The CDR3 has 13 residues. The ends were cut back, 3 bases at V and 8 bases at J, with 13 bases in the middle. In germline, CDR1 is MNHEY, CDR2 SMNVEV (reference sequence). CDR3 nucleotide sequence: TGTGCCAGCAGTTTCGTACCTTCCGGGGGCTACACCTTC. Its translation is CASSFVPSGGYTF.

The chain joins TRBV7-9 to TRBJ2-1; 8 bases match TRBD2. CDR1 and CDR2 (germline): SEHNR, FQNEAQ (reference sequence). V lost 5 bases, J lost 7 bases, and 10 bases stayed unmatched. The CDR3 runs to 15 residues. CDR3 in amino acids: CASSGGSGSPNEQFF. The CDR3 DNA reads as TGTGCCAGCAGCGGTGGGAGCGGGAGCCCTAATGAGCAGTTCTTC.

The chain recombines TRBV6-5 with TRBJ2-7; D might be TRBD1 (6 bases). Germline CDR1 reads MNHEY; CDR2 reads SVGAGI. Trimming took off 5 bases at V and 7 bases at J, with 21 bases between the two ends. The CDR3 is 15 amino acids. In DNA form, the CDR3 reads TGTGCCAGCAGTCCTAGACAGGTCCTAACGGGGGAGCAGTACTTC. Its translation: CASSPRQVLTGEQYF.

The V call is TRBV4-2, the J call TRBJ1-5; 12 bases are shared with TRBD1. Germline V gives CDR1 LGHNA, CDR2 YNFKEQ. CDR3 size: 16 residues. J gave up 5 bases and V 2 bases, and 4 bases lay outside the gene matches. CDR3 protein: CASSQWGTGGDQPQHF. CDR3 bases: TGTGCCAGCAGCCAATGGGGGACAGGGGGCGATCAGCCCCAGCATTTT.

The chain links TRBV5-5 to TRBJ1-5; 7 nucleotides line up with TRBD1. Germline V lookup: CDR1 SGHKS, CDR2 YYEKEE (reference sequence). V was pared by 4 bases and J by 4 bases, with 2 bases of the junction left unmatched. The CDR3 is made up of 13 amino acids. CDR3 nucleotides: TGTGCCAGCAGCGGGGACAGAAATCAGCCCCAGCATTTT. Translation: CASSGDRNQPQHF.

The chain joins TRBV28 to TRBJ1-4, with 7 bases lining up with TRBD1. The J segment lost 7 bases and the V segment lost 2 bases, leaving 7 bases of the junction unmatched. Germline CDR1 reads MDHEN; CDR2 reads SYDVKM. The CDR3 has 15 residues. CDR3 in amino acids: CASSLTPGGFEKLFF. The CDR3 coding sequence is TGTGCCAGCAGTTTAACCCCAGGGGGGTTTGAAAAACTGTTTTTT.

The CDR3 is CASSSRRSSADTQYF. Written as DNA, the CDR3 is TGTGCCAGCAGCTCCCGACGGTCCTCGGCAGATACGCAGTATTTT. The rearrangement joins TRBV7-9 to TRBJ2-3; D not resolved. There are 15 residues in the CDR3. The ends were cut back, 4 bases at V and 4 bases at J, with 15 bases in the middle. Germline CDR1 SEHNR, CDR2 FQNEAQ (reference sequence).

The chain employs TRBV15 and TRBJ1-2; maybe TRBD1 (6 bases). V was clipped by 5 bases and J by 7 bases, with 29 bases between them. The CDR3 is 18 amino acids. Germline CDR1 and CDR2: LNHNV and YYDKDF (reference sequence). Written as DNA, the CDR3 is TGTGCCACCAGCCGTGCCCTCCTTCGGGCAGGGGTTTCATCTGGCTACACCTTC. Translation gives CATSRALLRAGVSSGYTF.

This clone appeared a single time. V gene TRBV25-1 combines with J gene TRBJ1-1; tentative D call: TRBD1 (5 bases). Germline CDR1 reads MGHDK; CDR2 reads SYGVNS. The CDR3 sequence is 17 residues long. The ends were cut back, 4 bases at V and 3 bases at J, with 21 bases in the middle. The CDR3 protein is CASSGVKGRAVYTEAFF. The CDR3 DNA reads as TGTGCCAGCAGTGGAGTGAAGGGGCGGGCAGTCTACACTGAAGCTTTCTTT. Combining the CDR3 with reference TRBV25-1 and TRBJ1-1 gives the whole variable domain EADIYQTPRYLVIGTGKKITLECSQTMGHDKMYWYQQDPGMELHLIHYSYGVNSTEKGDLSSESTVSRIRTEHFPLTLESARPSHTSQYLCASSGVKGRAVYTEAFFGQGTRLTVV.

This chain joins TRBV7-9 and TRBJ2-5; perhaps TRBD1 as D (5 bases). Germline V gene sequence: CDR1 SEHNR, CDR2 FQNEAQ (reference sequence). The CDR3 has 14 residues. V was cut by 3 bases and J by 1 base, with 9 bases left in between. Here the CDR3 reads CASSLGQLQETQYF. CDR3 nucleotides: TGTGCCAGCAGCTTGGGGCAGCTCCAAGAGACCCAGTACTTC. Complete variable domain (other parts from reference TRBV7-9 and TRBJ2-5): DTGVSQNPRHKITKRGQNVTFRCDPISEHNRLYWYRQTLGQGPEFLTYFQNEAQLEKSRLLSDRFSAERPKGSFSTLEIQRTEQGDSAMYLCASSLGQLQETQYFGPGTRLLVL.

The chain recombines TRBV13 with TRBJ2-1; D is undetermined. This CDR3 is 14 amino acids long. Deletions cut 5 bases from V and 5 bases from J, with 13 bases between. CDR1 is PRHDT, CDR2 FYEKMQ, per germline (reference sequence). CDR3 residues: CASSLQEGDNEQFF. In DNA form, the CDR3 reads TGTGCCAGCAGCCTTCAGGAAGGAGACAATGAGCAGTTCTTC.

The rearrangement joins TRBV7-2 to TRBJ2-2; the D gene is possibly TRBD1 (5 bases). In germline, CDR1 is SGHTA, CDR2 FQGNSA. The V and J ends lost 6 bases and 4 bases respectively, with 12 bases between them. CDR3 size: 14 residues. CDR3 amino acids: CASRPGYSTGELFF. The CDR3 DNA reads TGTGCCAGCAGACCAGGGTATAGCACCGGGGAGCTGTTTTTT.

The CDR3 loop reads CSVSRRLVGDSVRTDTQYF. The DNA for the CDR3 is TGCAGCGTCTCCCGAAGGTTGGTAGGGGACAGCGTACGCACAGATACGCAGTATTTT. The rearrangement joins TRBV29-1 to TRBJ2-3, with 7 bases fitting TRBD1. The CDR3 is made up of 19 amino acids. J gave up 1 base and V 6 bases, and 22 bases lay outside the gene matches. The V gene's germline CDR1 is SQVTM and CDR2 ANQGSEA.

The chain uses TRBV15 and TRBJ2-3; 13 bases are a match to TRBD2. The CDR3 covers 15 residues. V shed 5 bases, J shed 5 bases, and the junction held 4 bases outside the gene matches. Germline V gives CDR1 LNHNV, CDR2 YYDKDF (reference sequence). CDR3: CATSGTSGMIDTQYF. The CDR3 DNA follows: TGTGCCACCAGCGGGACTAGCGGGATGATAGATACGCAGTATTTT.

Only one count was recorded for this clone. This chain links TRBV19 with TRBJ2-3; 12 bases map to TRBD2. The CDR3 is made up of 18 amino acids. V trimming: 4 bases; J trimming: 4 bases; junction bases outside the gene matches: 12. Germline CDR1 and CDR2: LNHDA and SQIVND (reference sequence). Here the CDR3 DNA reads TGTGCCAGTAGTAAGGCTCCGACTAGCGGGAGTCGGTCAGATACGCAGTATTTT. This encodes CASSKAPTSGSRSDTQYF.

The rearrangement uses TRBV19 and TRBJ1-2; 8 bases match TRBD1. The V and J ends lost 6 bases and 4 bases, in that order; junction bases with no gene match: 7. CDR3 length: 14 residues. Per the germline V gene, CDR1 is LNHDA and CDR2 is SQIVND (reference sequence). The CDR3 DNA follows: TGTGCCAGTAGCCAGGCCGGGACAGGCTATGGCTACACCTTC. Its translation: CASSQAGTGYGYTF.

This clone has just one count. J is TRBJ2-6 and V is TRBV27; the match to TRBD1 covers 9 bases. CDR3 length: 17 residues. V lost 6 bases and J lost 2; bases outside the gene matches: 8. Germline values: CDR1 MNHEY, CDR2 SMNVEV (reference sequence). DNA for the CDR3: TGTGCCAGCAGGGCCGGGACAGGGAATCCTGGGGCCAACGTCCTGACTTTC. It yields the protein CASRAGTGNPGANVLTF.

The CDR3 bases are TGTGCCAGTAGTTTCCACCCGAGCTCCTACAATGAGCAGTTCTTC. It is translated as CASSFHPSSYNEQFF. This chain joins TRBV19 and TRBJ2-1; D gene uncertain. V lost 5 bases and J 0 bases, leaving 11 bases between the germline ends. This CDR3 is built from 15 residues. Germline V CDR1 and CDR2: LNHDA, SQIVND (reference sequence).

The chain has TRBV9 and TRBJ1-1; a possible D gene is TRBD1 (5 bases). The CDR3 is 14 residues long. Trimming pared 6 bases from V and 1 base from J, leaving 13 bases between. The germline V gene encodes CDR1 SGDLS and CDR2 YYNGEE. The CDR3 reads CASTSLGENTEAFF. The CDR3 nucleotides are TGTGCCAGCACCTCCCTGGGGGAGAACACTGAAGCTTTCTTT.

This chain links TRBV7-9 with TRBJ2-3; 14 nucleotides line up with TRBD2. The CDR3 contains 15 residues. CDR1 SEHNR and CDR2 FQNEAQ come from the germline V gene (reference sequence). Losses at the gene ends were 8 bases for V and 6 bases for J; bases not matched to a gene: 7. This chain's CDR3 is CASRTSGRPRDTQYF. In nucleotides, the CDR3 is TGTGCCAGCCGGACTAGCGGGAGGCCAAGGGATACGCAGTATTTT.